A single sample gave rise to the 17 T cell receptor beta chains below, sequenced in a study of blood T cell repertoires in COVID-19. Profiled with immunoSEQ multiplex PCR; TCRdb holds only in-frame clones, not every one. The table lists roughly 500,000 clones, more than 75% of them singletons. Sequenced input: PBMCs or T cells enriched from blood (not recorded which). The receptors derive from a woman aged 40 to 50 who had recovered from COVID-19.

The DNA for the CDR3 is TGTGCCAGCAGCTTACTAGCGGGAGACAATGAGCAGTTCTTC. It codes for CASSLLAGDNEQFF. The V and J genes are TRBV11-2 and TRBJ2-1; 10 bases agree with TRBD2. J was trimmed by 5 bases and V by 2 bases; bases with no gene match: 0. Germline-derived CDR1 and CDR2 are SGHAT and FQNNGV. The CDR3 is 14 amino acids.

This chain links TRBV21-1 with TRBJ2-5; TRBD1 is the table's D call and was not checked against the DNA. TRBV21-1 is tagged as a pseudogene. The CDR3 length is 15 residues. CDR3 region: CASSSGQGARETQYF. The CDR3 region has the DNA TGTGCCAGCAGCTCCGGACAGGGGGCGCGGGAGACCCAGTACTTC.

The gene calls are TRBV7-6 and TRBJ2-7; 7 nucleotides agree with TRBD2. V lost 2 bases and J lost 5; bases outside the gene matches: 12. This CDR3 is 16 amino acids long. The V gene's germline CDR1 is SGHVS and CDR2 FNYEAQ. CDR3 amino acids: CASSLMSGRELNEQYF. CDR3 nucleotides: TGTGCCAGCAGCTTAATGTCAGGGCGGGAGTTAAACGAGCAGTACTTC.

The genes are TRBV4-1 and TRBJ2-7; 8 nucleotides line up with TRBD1. The J segment lost 3 bases and the V segment lost 0 bases, leaving 7 bases of the junction unmatched. The V gene's germline CDR1 is MGHRA and CDR2 YSYEKL. The CDR3 is 16 amino acids. As DNA, the CDR3 is TGCGCCAGCAGCCAAGATCTCGGCAGGGGGCACTACGAGCAGTACTTC. This gives the protein CASSQDLGRGHYEQYF.

This chain joins TRBV2 and TRBJ1-3, with a weak D call TRBD1 (5 bases). Germline loops: CDR1 SNHLY, CDR2 FYNNEI. V gave up 5 bases and J gave up 0 bases, with 11 bases separating them. CDR3 length: 15 amino acids. CDR3 sequence (DNA): TGTGCCAGCAGTCCAGGGCCTTACTCTGGAAACACCATATATTTT. This gives the protein CASSPGPYSGNTIYF.

This clone was counted once. V gene TRBV7-2 combines with J gene TRBJ1-2, with 8 bases lining up with TRBD1. Germline CDR1 reads SGHTA; CDR2 reads FQGNSA. The CDR3 runs 13 residues. Trimming removed 3 bases from V and 7 bases from J; junction bases left unmatched: 4. CDR3 loop: CASSFDRGGGYTF. CDR3 DNA: TGTGCCAGCAGCTTCGACAGGGGCGGTGGCTACACCTTC.

The chain links TRBV6-5 to TRBJ2-7; 7 nucleotides agree with TRBD1. The germline CDR1 and CDR2 sequences are MNHEY and SVGAGI. The CDR3 has 14 amino acids. With 5 bases clipped from V and 5 bases from J, the junction kept 9 bases outside the gene matches. The CDR3 coding sequence is TGTGCCAGCAGTCTAACCCCAGGGACAGACGAGCAGTACTTC. Encoded protein: CASSLTPGTDEQYF.

V gene TRBV30 combines with J gene TRBJ1-4; 7 nucleotides align to TRBD1. CDR3 size: 14 residues. Per germline, CDR1 GTSNPN and CDR2 SVGIG (reference sequence). The trim removed 5 bases at V and 8 bases at J, leaving 11 bases unmatched. CDR3 protein: CAWARQGRWEKLFF. CDR3 coding DNA: TGTGCCTGGGCACGACAGGGCCGGTGGGAAAAACTGTTTTTT.

J is TRBJ2-3 and V is TRBV7-9; D possibly corresponds to TRBD1 (5 bases). This CDR3 comprises 15 residues. With 5 bases removed from V and 5 bases from J, the gap between germline ends came to 17 bases. Germline V gene sequence: CDR1 SEHNR, CDR2 FQNEAQ (reference sequence). CDR3 amino acids: CASSKIWQGQDTQYF. The DNA for the CDR3 is TGTGCCAGCAGCAAGATATGGCAGGGCCAAGATACGCAGTATTTT. Full variable domain (outside the CDR3, taken from reference TRBV7-9 and TRBJ2-3): DTGVSQNPRHKITKRGQNVTFRCDPISEHNRLYWYRQTLGQGPEFLTYFQNEAQLEKSRLLSDRFSAERPKGSFSTLEIQRTEQGDSAMYLCASSKIWQGQDTQYFGPGTRLTVL.

CDR3 residues: CASSTRQGAVNQPQHF. DNA for the CDR3: TGTGCCAGCAGCACCCGACAGGGGGCTGTTAATCAGCCCCAGCATTTT. V usage is TRBV7-8 and J usage is TRBJ1-5; 10 bases are a match to TRBD1. Looked up from germline, CDR1 is SGHVS and CDR2 is FQNEAQ. The V segment lost 5 bases and the J segment 4 bases; nucleotides outside the gene matches: 8. The CDR3 sequence is 16 residues long.

This clone has just one count. The rearrangement uses TRBV5-1 and TRBJ2-7, with a weak D call TRBD1 (5 bases). Germline loops: CDR1 SGHRS, CDR2 YFSETQ. The CDR3 runs 13 residues. V was shortened by 4 bases and J by 6 bases, with 14 bases between the two germline ends. CDR3: CASSPGDRGEQYF. The CDR3 nucleotides are TGCGCCAGCAGCCCCGGCGATAGGGGCGAGCAGTACTTC.

In its sample, this clone was seen once. The V call is TRBV5-5, the J call TRBJ1-2; 8 nucleotides agree with TRBD1. The CDR3 is made up of 17 amino acids. J was trimmed by 1 base and V by 6 bases; bases with no gene match: 14. Germline V gene lookup returns CDR1 SGHKS and CDR2 YYEKEE (reference sequence). CDR3 sequence reads: CASTPRLGQGYNYGYTF. CDR3 coding DNA: TGTGCCAGCACCCCGCGGTTAGGACAGGGTTATAACTATGGCTACACCTTC.

The J gene is TRBJ2-7, the V gene TRBV6-5, with 11 bases that match TRBD2. J was trimmed by 3 bases and V by 6 bases; bases with no gene match: 7. This CDR3 has 15 amino acids. Germline values: CDR1 MNHEY, CDR2 SVGAGI. The CDR3 is CASRGQGLAGYEQYF. The CDR3, as DNA: TGTGCCAGCAGGGGGCAAGGACTAGCGGGCTACGAGCAGTACTTC.

This chain joins TRBV4-3 and TRBJ2-7, with 7 bases that match TRBD1. Germline trimming cut 0 bases from V and 10 bases from J; bases unmatched to any gene: 6. Germline CDR1 and CDR2: LGHNA and YSLEER. CDR3 length equals 13 residues. CDR3 loop: CASSQDRVGGQYF. CDR3 coding DNA: TGCGCCAGCAGCCAAGATCGGGTAGGGGGCCAGTACTTC.

The chain carries TRBV10-3 and TRBJ2-7, with 15 bases that match TRBD2. The length of the CDR3 is 15 residues. Trimming at V came to 2 bases and at J to 10 bases, leaving 6 bases not matched to a gene. Germline V lookup: CDR1 ENHRY, CDR2 SYGVKD. The CDR3 loop is CAISERGLAGGVQYF. DNA of the CDR3: TGTGCCATCAGTGAGAGGGGACTAGCGGGAGGTGTTCAGTACTTC.

This chain connects TRBV5-6 to TRBJ2-5; the D gene is possibly TRBD2 (6 bases). Trimming left V 1 base short and J 5 bases short, with 15 bases between. The CDR3 is 15 amino acids. The germline V gene encodes CDR1 SGHDT and CDR2 YYEEEE. CDR3: CASSLSGSWRETQYF. The CDR3 nucleotides read TGTGCCAGCAGCTTGTCCGGGAGCTGGAGGGAGACCCAGTACTTC.

The chain couples TRBV2 to TRBJ2-1; D is unclear. The V end lost 4 bases, the J end lost 0 bases, and 13 bases lay between the germline ends. Germline V gene sequence: CDR1 SNHLY, CDR2 FYNNEI. CDR3 length equals 16 residues. The CDR3 DNA reads TGTGCCAGCAGTGGAGACTGGTCCAGCTCCTACAATGAGCAGTTCTTC. Its translation: CASSGDWSSSYNEQFF.